A single sample is the source of the 2 T cell receptor beta chains below, sequenced in a study of OX40 agonist ivuxolimab in advanced cancers. The repertoire was sequenced with immunoSEQ multiplex PCR; TCRdb's copy has only in-frame clones and lacks some. Among roughly 58,000 clones listed, roughly 80% were seen once. This material consisted of CD4+ or CD8+ T cells sorted from blood, taken in a trial of the OX40 agonist ivuxolimab. Source of these receptors: an adult with an advanced solid tumor such as melanoma, head and neck, liver or kidney cancer.

CDR3 nucleotides: TGTGCCAGCTCACCACTCAAAGGGTGGCAGCCCCAGCATTTT. This codes for CASSPLKGWQPQHF. The V gene is TRBV18, the J gene TRBJ1-5, with D unresolved. Germline-derived CDR1 and CDR2 are KGHSH and LQKENI. The CDR3 is 14 residues long. Trimming removed 1 base at V and 7 bases at J, with 11 bases between.

The J gene is TRBJ1-1, the V gene TRBV29-1; tentative D call: TRBD1 (6 bases). The CDR3 has 11 residues. Trimming pared 7 bases from V and 4 bases from J, leaving 10 bases between. The germline gives CDR1 SQVTM, CDR2 ANQGSEA. For the CDR3, the DNA is TGCAGCGGAGGGGGGACCACTGAAGCTTTCTTT. Translation gives CSGGGTTEAFF.